These 30 T cell receptor beta chains share one sample of origin, sequenced in a study of CD8 T cells in ankylosing spondylitis. TCRdb itself ran the 5' RACE reads through MiXCR, one entry per CDR3 protein. The table shows around 230,000 distinct CDR3 sequences, with 8.2% occurring only once. Material: blood, either unsorted or a sorted T cell fraction (not recorded which). These receptors originate from a female donor with ankylosing spondylitis or in good health (not recorded which).

This clonotype was recorded at least ten times. The chain combines TRBV4-3 with TRBJ2-7; 11 bases match TRBD2. V trimming: 0 bases; J trimming: 3 bases; junction bases outside the gene matches: 4. This CDR3 is built from 16 residues. Germline CDR1 is LGHNA and CDR2 is YSLEER. The CDR3 is CASSQDLAGGNYEQYF. The CDR3, as DNA: TGCGCCAGCAGCCAAGATCTAGCGGGAGGCAACTACGAGCAGTACTTC.

This clonotype came up a few times. CDR3 nucleotides: TGTGCCAGCCGGACTGCGCTTCGGGATACGCAGTATTTT. Translating it yields CASRTALRDTQYF. The chain has TRBV7-2 and TRBJ2-3; D might be TRBD2 (5 bases). The V end was cut by 8 bases, the J end by 6 bases, with 15 bases between. From germline, CDR1 is SGHTA and CDR2 FQGNSA. CDR3 length: 13 residues.

This clonotype has a count of ten or more. The chain is built from TRBV20-1 and TRBJ2-7, with D possibly TRBD1 on 6 matching bases. There are 13 residues in the CDR3. The ends were cut back, 4 bases at V and 3 bases at J, with 13 bases in the middle. Germline V gene data show CDR1 as DFQATT and CDR2 as SNEGSKA (reference sequence). This chain's CDR3 is CSAKGVGVYEQYF. The CDR3, as DNA: TGCAGTGCTAAGGGGGTGGGGGTCTACGAGCAGTACTTC.

Ten or more counts support this clonotype. The chain joins TRBV9 to TRBJ2-4; maybe TRBD2 (6 bases). Germline V lookup: CDR1 SGDLS, CDR2 YYNGEE. The V end lost 4 bases, the J end lost 9 bases, and 20 bases lay between the germline ends. This CDR3 spans 15 amino acids. CDR3 region: CASSSDAWGETIQYF. The DNA for the CDR3 is TGTGCCAGCAGCTCCGATGCGTGGGGGGAAACCATTCAGTACTTC.

The sample holds many counts of this clonotype. The J gene is TRBJ2-6, the V gene TRBV12-3 or TRBV12-4; 10 nucleotides agree with TRBD1. This CDR3 spans 17 amino acids. J was trimmed by 2 bases and V by 6 bases; bases with no gene match: 7. The CDR3 region is CASSRGTGDAGANVLTF. The CDR3 nucleotides are TGTGCCAGCAGCAGAGGGACAGGGGATGCTGGGGCCAACGTCCTGACTTTC.

This clonotype was recorded many times. The chain combines TRBV20-1 with TRBJ1-5; D unclear. The CDR3 is made up of 12 amino acids. The ends were cut back, 3 bases at V and 4 bases at J, with 7 bases in the middle. Germline assignment: CDR1 DFQATT and CDR2 SNEGSKA (reference sequence). CDR3 DNA: TGCAGTGCTAGTGGGCGAAATCAGCCCCAGCATTTT. Its translation is CSASGRNQPQHF.

This clonotype was counted between two and nine times. This chain links TRBV2 with TRBJ2-5; D is perhaps TRBD2 (5 bases). There are 17 residues in the CDR3. Germline CDR1 reads SNHLY; CDR2 reads FYNNEI. V gave up 3 bases and J gave up 1 base, with 18 bases separating them. The CDR3 DNA sequence: TGTGCCAGCAGTGAGGGAGCGACCTCACTTCTCCAAGAGACCCAGTACTTC. Protein product: CASSEGATSLLQETQYF.

Concerning this clonotype itself: This may be a read error: a much more frequent sequence differs by one nucleotide. This sequence joins TRBV12-3 or TRBV12-4 and TRBJ1-2; TRBD1 is a possible D gene (6 bases). The CDR3 extends over 13 amino acids. The CDR3 nucleotides are TGTGTCAGCAGCGTTACAGGGCCCTATGGCTACACCTTC. It yields the protein CVSSVTGPYGYTF.

This clonotype was seen repeatedly, ten times or more. This chain uses TRBV5-1 with TRBJ2-5, with a possible D match to TRBD2 (7 bases). This CDR3 contains 14 residues. Trimming took 3 bases from V and 4 from J, leaving 13 bases between them. The V gene's germline CDR1 is SGHRS and CDR2 YFSETQ. The CDR3 spells CASSSQGRGETQYF. DNA for the CDR3: TGCGCCAGCAGCTCCCAGGGGAGGGGAGAGACCCAGTACTTC.

This clonotype was found many times. This chain links TRBV19 with TRBJ1-2; D may be TRBD1 (5 bases). V lost 7 bases and J lost 2, with 17 bases in between. This CDR3 has 15 amino acids. Germline assignment: CDR1 LNHDA and CDR2 SQIVND (reference sequence). The CDR3 DNA is TGTGCCAGTACCCTCCGGGGCCGCAACAACTATGGCTACACCTTC. As protein: CASTLRGRNNYGYTF.

Ten or more counts support this clonotype. This chain connects TRBV20-1 to TRBJ2-1, with 13 bases lining up with TRBD2. The CDR3 runs to 17 residues. Trimming removed 2 bases from V and 7 bases from J; junction bases left unmatched: 11. Germline V lookup: CDR1 DFQATT, CDR2 SNEGSKA (reference sequence). The CDR3 is CSARPQLAGGPWNEQFF. CDR3 DNA sequence: TGCAGTGCTAGACCCCAACTAGCGGGAGGGCCTTGGAATGAGCAGTTCTTC.

This clonotype was seen many times. This chain joins TRBV20-1 and TRBJ2-1, with 12 bases identical to TRBD2. This CDR3 has 15 amino acids. Trimming cost V 4 bases and J 7 bases; bases outside gene matches: 8. CDR1 is DFQATT and CDR2 is SNEGSKA in the germline V gene (reference sequence). The CDR3, as DNA: TGCAGTGCTACCCCGACTAGCGGGGGAAGGAATGAGCAGTTCTTC. Protein product: CSATPTSGGRNEQFF.

This clonotype was observed a few times. The V gene is TRBV4-3, the J gene TRBJ2-5, with TRBD2 matching 13 bases. The length of the CDR3 is 16 residues. J lost 2 bases, V lost 0 bases, and 0 bases had no gene match. CDR1 and CDR2 from the germline V gene are LGHNA and YSLEER. CDR3 sequence: CASSQEGLAGQETQYF. CDR3 nucleotide sequence: TGCGCCAGCAGCCAAGAGGGACTAGCGGGACAAGAGACCCAGTACTTC.

This clonotype has at least ten counts. The chain recombines TRBV7-8 with TRBJ1-2; 9 nucleotides align to TRBD1. CDR1 SGHVS and CDR2 FQNEAQ come from the germline V gene. With V trimmed by 0 bases and J by 4 bases, 3 bases remained unmatched. The CDR3 runs 15 residues. CDR3 sequence reads: CASSLATGGRYGYTF. The CDR3 DNA follows: TGTGCCAGCAGCTTAGCTACAGGGGGCCGCTATGGCTACACCTTC.

In this sample, this clonotype turned up many times. The CDR3 region is CASSAHGNEQFF. For the CDR3, the DNA is TGTGCCAGCAGTGCCCACGGCAATGAGCAGTTCTTC. The chain uses TRBV6-2 or TRBV6-3 and TRBJ2-1; D not certain. V lost 5 bases, J lost 6 bases, and 8 bases lay in between. The CDR3 consists of 12 residues. Germline CDR1 is MNHEY and CDR2 is SVGEGT.

The sample holds a few counts of this clonotype. This may stem from a read error, because a much larger clone lies one nucleotide away. V gene TRBV20-1 combines with J gene TRBJ2-1; D possibly corresponds to TRBD2 (6 bases). The CDR3 length is 16 residues. CDR1 and CDR2 from the germline V gene are DFQATT and SNEGSKA (reference sequence). CDR3 residues: CCARDSQRVVYNEQFF. CDR3 bases: TGCTGTGCTAGAGATTCACAGCGGGTGGTCTACAATGAGCAGTTCTTC.

In its sample, this clonotype was seen many times. CDR3 sequence (DNA): TGTGCCATCACAGGGGGAGATACGCAGTATTTT. This encodes CAITGGDTQYF. The chain uses TRBV10-3 and TRBJ2-3; 7 positions agree with TRBD1. Germline CDR1 ENHRY, CDR2 SYGVKD. The CDR3 runs to 11 residues. V was pared by 7 bases and J by 5 bases, with 0 bases of the junction left unmatched.

Ten or more counts support this clonotype. V and J are TRBV5-4 and TRBJ2-2; 8 bases fit TRBD2. Germline assignment: CDR1 SGHNT and CDR2 YYREEE (reference sequence). Germline trimming cut 2 bases from V and 5 bases from J; bases unmatched to any gene: 11. CDR3 size: 17 residues. The CDR3 sequence is CASSFPPGLGGTGELFF. The CDR3 region has the DNA TGTGCCAGCAGCTTCCCGCCGGGACTAGGAGGTACCGGGGAGCTGTTTTTT.

This clonotype was observed at least ten times. The chain carries TRBV20-1 and TRBJ2-1; no reliable D call. Trimming removed 3 bases from V and 6 bases from J, with 9 bases in between. The CDR3 runs 12 residues. The germline gives CDR1 DFQATT, CDR2 SNEGSKA (reference sequence). The CDR3 is CSASLGFNEQFF. The CDR3, as DNA: TGCAGTGCTAGTTTGGGTTTCAATGAGCAGTTCTTC.

The sample holds many counts of this clonotype. The chain is built from TRBV29-1 and TRBJ2-5; D perhaps matches TRBD2 (6 bases). Germline V CDR1 and CDR2: SQVTM, ANQGSEA. CDR3 length equals 13 residues. CDR3 nucleotides: TGCAGTCCGCCCCTAGCGAAGAAAGAGACCCAGTACTTC. Translated, it gives CSPPLAKKETQYF.

This clonotype was counted ten times or more. The chain uses TRBV7-3 and TRBJ2-1; TRBD2 aligns across 8 bases. V shed 5 bases and J 6 bases; nucleotides not matched to a gene: 6. The CDR3 sequence is 14 residues long. Germline V gene sequence: CDR1 SGHTA, CDR2 FQGTGA. The CDR3 region is CASSPAGAPNEQFF. The CDR3 bases are TGTGCCAGCAGCCCAGCGGGAGCTCCCAATGAGCAGTTCTTC.

This clonotype was recorded at least ten times. V usage is TRBV20-1 and J usage is TRBJ2-7; D may be TRBD2 (6 bases). The CDR3 consists of 13 residues. V lost 1 base to trimming and J lost 4 bases, with 11 bases between them. Germline V gene data show CDR1 as DFQATT and CDR2 as SNEGSKA (reference sequence). The DNA for the CDR3 is TGCAGTGCTAGAGGGAGGGTTCTATACGAGCAGTACTTC. It translates to CSARGRVLYEQYF.

This clonotype was found many times. V usage is TRBV18 and J usage is TRBJ2-3, with D uncertain. Germline V gene data show CDR1 as KGHSH and CDR2 as LQKENI. The V and J ends lost 1 base and 0 bases respectively, with 8 bases between them. The CDR3 is made up of 15 amino acids. Written as DNA, the CDR3 is TGTGCCAGCTCACCACGGAAGCAGAGCACAGATACGCAGTATTTT. It encodes CASSPRKQSTDTQYF. Filled out from reference TRBV18 and TRBJ2-3, the complete variable domain reads NAGVMQNPRHLVRRRGQEARLRCSPMKGHSHVYWYRQLPEEGLKFMVYLQKENIIDESGMPKERFSAEFPKEGPSILRIQQVVRGDSAAYFCASSPRKQSTDTQYFGPGTRLTVL.

The chain carries TRBV7-2 and TRBJ1-2; 7 nucleotides agree with TRBD1. V was pared by 5 bases and J by 6 bases, with 9 bases of the junction left unmatched. The CDR3 loop spans 14 amino acids. Germline CDR1 reads SGHTA; CDR2 reads FQGNSA. This CDR3 is CASSTRQGKDGYTF. The CDR3 DNA follows: TGTGCCAGCAGCACCCGACAGGGTAAGGATGGCTACACCTTC.

This clonotype was counted ten times or more. V is TRBV25-1 and J is TRBJ2-7, with a possible D match to TRBD1 (6 bases). Germline lookup yields CDR1 MGHDK and CDR2 SYGVNS. The V end lost 6 bases, the J end lost 0 bases, and 12 bases lay between the germline ends. The CDR3 extends over 14 amino acids. The CDR3, as DNA: TGTGCCAGCAGCCGGGACACGGTCTCCTACGAGCAGTACTTC. Its translation is CASSRDTVSYEQYF.

In this sample, this clonotype turned up many times. V is TRBV20-1 and J is TRBJ2-1; TRBD2 aligns across 8 bases. Unmatched junction bases numbered 4, after V lost 1 base and J lost 8 bases. The CDR3 covers 13 residues. The germline gives CDR1 DFQATT, CDR2 SNEGSKA (reference sequence). The CDR3 nucleotides are TGCAGTGCTAGAGGAGCGGGAGCCGATGAGCAGTTCTTC. Its protein is CSARGAGADEQFF.

This clonotype was detected many times. The chain employs TRBV6-5 and TRBJ1-2, with a tentative D call TRBD1 (6 bases). Germline-derived CDR1 and CDR2 are MNHEY and SVGAGI. Trimming took off 0 bases at V and 8 bases at J, with 10 bases between the two ends. This CDR3 spans 13 amino acids. The CDR3 DNA reads TGTGCCAGCAGTTACTCGGCCCAGGGGGGCTACACCTTC. Its protein product is CASSYSAQGGYTF.

This clonotype was detected many times. This chain links TRBV29-1 with TRBJ1-2; D uncertain. V lost 3 bases and J lost 6, with 5 bases in between. Germline values: CDR1 SQVTM, CDR2 ANQGSEA. The CDR3 is made up of 10 amino acids. The CDR3 DNA sequence: TGCAGCGTTGACGTTGATGGCTACACCTTC. Protein sequence: CSVDVDGYTF. The full variable domain, its missing parts supplied by reference TRBV29-1 and TRBJ1-2, is SAVISQKPSRDICQRGTSLTIQCQVDSQVTMMFWYRQQPGQSLTLIATANQGSEATYESGFVIDKFPISRPNLTFSTLTVSNMSPEDSSIYLCSVDVDGYTFGSGTRLTVV.

This clonotype was found many times. The CDR3 nucleotides read TGTGCCAGCAGTTTTGGGGCGTTAGCGGGTGGACGACCTTACGAGCAGTACTTC. Amino acids: CASSFGALAGGRPYEQYF. The V and J genes are TRBV12-3 or TRBV12-4 and TRBJ2-7; the match to TRBD2 covers 7 bases. This CDR3 has 18 amino acids. With V trimmed by 3 bases and J by 4 bases, 18 bases remained unmatched.

This clonotype was found many times. V is TRBV12-5 and J is TRBJ1-5; 7 bases align to TRBD1. V shed 6 bases and J 0 bases; nucleotides not matched to a gene: 8. Germline V gene data show CDR1 as LGHNT and CDR2 as FRNRAP. The CDR3 length is 16 residues. Here the CDR3 reads CASGPGQQNSNQPQHF. Here the CDR3 DNA reads TGTGCTAGTGGACCGGGACAGCAGAATAGCAATCAGCCCCAGCATTTT. The full variable domain, rest sourced from reference TRBV12-5 and TRBJ1-5, is DARVTQTPRHKVTEMGQEVTMRCQPILGHNTVFWYRQTMMQGLELLAYFRNRAPLDDSGMPKDRFSAEMPDATLATLKIQPSEPRDSAVYFCASGPGQQNSNQPQHFGDGTRLSIL.